The entry below describes one T cell receptor (beta chain). Its antigen is not identified. CDR3 length equals 15 residues. The germline V gene has CDR1 MNHEY and CDR2 SVGAGI. The J segment lost 2 bases and the V segment lost 0 bases, leaving 0 bases of the junction unmatched. Production of TCR cDNA was by 5'RACE template switching, which also added a universal primer site and UMIs. TCRdb reprocessed the 5' RACE reads via MiXCR and lists one record per CDR3 protein. The data contain some 97,000 distinct CDR3 sequences, around 5.8% of them seen just once; the ten biggest clones take up roughly 41%. The sample is drawn from a study of T cells after yellow fever vaccination. Whole-study findings and limits: After the booster, about 95% of CD4 and just over 85% of CD8 primary-response clones were re-detected. Among all clonotypes, a small share was observed in both CD4 and CD8 compartments. Repertoires sorted by FACS could include abundant clonotypes that are contaminants from the bulk population.

The V gene is TRBV6-5, the J gene TRBJ2-7, with 11 bases that match TRBD1. This TCR derives from a man in his late teens or twenties who received the YFV17D yellow fever vaccine. The specimen was CD8+ T cells sorted from PBMCs, collected 10 days after the yellow fever booster vaccination. CDR3 nucleotide sequence: TGTGCCAGCAGTTACTCGGGACAGGGGGCCTACGAGCAGTACTTC. It yields the protein CASSYSGQGAYEQYF.